The next 27 T cell receptor beta chains were all read from a single sample in a study of tissue T cells after allogeneic stem cell transplantation. Sequencing was performed with immunoSEQ multiplex PCR; in TCRdb, only in-frame clones are kept and a portion is missing. The sample lists about 48,000 clones, about three quarters occurring once. The sequencing sample was made of sorted cells pooled from one or two spleens. These TCRs come from a pool of C57BL/6 mice in good health.

This clone was seen once. Gene names follow the mouse nomenclature. The read finishes 1 residue shy of the CDR3 end, and the germline J gene is used to complete it. The chain has TRBV15 and TRBJ1-6; 7 nucleotides line up with TRBD1. TRBJ1-6 is an open reading frame whose function is uncertain. This CDR3 is built from 13 residues. Germline V gene lookup returns CDR1 SGHND and CDR2 FRSKSL. V was pared by 6 bases and J by 10 bases, with 6 bases of the junction left unmatched. The DNA read from the CDR3 is TGTGCCAGCAGCCCGGGCAGGGGGTCGCCCCTCTAC. This sequence encodes CASSPGRGSPLY. The entire CDR3 protein is CASSPGRGSPLYF.

Details on this clone: The germline and genes are mouse ones. From the germline J gene comes the end of the CDR3, since the read stops 1 residue before it. J is TRBJ1-1 and V is TRBV12-2, with 7 bases aligning to TRBD1. The CDR3 loop spans 13 amino acids. Looked up from germline, CDR1 is SGHLS and CDR2 is HYDKME. V was clipped by 1 base and J by 4 bases; unmatched bases: 2. The part of the CDR3 DNA that was read is TGTGCCAGCTCTCTACAGGGGACCACAGAAGTCTTC. This translates into CASSLQGTTEVF. The full CDR3 reads CASSLQGTTEVFF.

To note about this clone: Mouse gene names apply. The CDR3 is cut off 1 residue early in the read; its end comes from the germline J gene. Distinct nucleotide sequences in the sample also encode this CDR3. The gene calls are TRBV13-2 and TRBJ2-7; unclear D gene. V was clipped by 2 bases and J by 6 bases, with 3 bases between them. The germline V gene encodes CDR1 NNHNN and CDR2 SYGAGS (reference sequence). CDR3 length: 10 amino acids. The sequenced CDR3 bases are TGTGCCAGCGGTGAGGGTGAACAGTAC. Translated: CASGEGEQY. The entire CDR3 protein reads CASGEGEQYF.

In regard to this clone: The listed genes are named as in mouse. The CDR3 end lies 1 residue beyond the end of the read and is filled in from the germline J gene. This sequence joins TRBV5 and TRBJ2-5; 7 bases are shared with TRBD2. The CDR3 spans 14 residues. Trimming took 2 bases from V and 3 from J; bases not matched to a gene: 2. CDR1 and CDR2 (germline): LGHNA, YNLKQL (reference sequence). The DNA read from the CDR3 is TGTGCCAGCAGCCAATTGGGGGGTCAAGACACCCAGTAC. Encoded protein: CASSQLGGQDTQY. The whole CDR3 region reads CASSQLGGQDTQYF.

About this clone itself: The gene names here belong to mouse. The missing CDR3 end, 1 residue past where the read stops, is filled in from the germline J gene. This chain joins TRBV13-3 and TRBJ2-5; D not certain. The germline V gene has CDR1 NNHDY and CDR2 SYVADS. Trimming left V 5 bases short and J 1 base short, with 11 bases between. The CDR3 is made up of 14 amino acids. The CDR3: CASREGGYQDTQYF. The covered CDR3 bases are TGTGCCAGCAGAGAGGGCGGGTACCAAGACACCCAGTAC.

In regard to this clone: Genes and germline come from the mouse. The CDR3 extends 1 residue past the end of the read, so its final part is completed from the germline J gene. The sample has other DNA sequences that encode this CDR3 too. The chain recombines TRBV13-2 with TRBJ2-3, with 9 bases aligning to TRBD2. CDR1 NNHNN and CDR2 SYGAGS come from the germline V gene (reference sequence). The V gene end was trimmed by 5 bases and the J gene end by 2 bases; junction bases not matched to a gene: 9. This CDR3 region has 16 residues. CDR3 bases read: TGTGCCAGCGGCGATCCCGGGACTGGGATTGCAGAAACGCTGTAT. Translating gives CASGDPGTGIAETLY. The full CDR3 is CASGDPGTGIAETLYF.

This clone was observed a handful of times. Germline and genes here are mouse. The sequence runs out 1 residue before the end of the CDR3; the remainder is reconstructed from the germline J gene. The chain employs TRBV5 and TRBJ2-7; 8 bases map to TRBD2. The germline gives CDR1 LGHNA, CDR2 YNLKQL (reference sequence). This CDR3 comprises 11 residues. With V trimmed by 4 bases and J by 7 bases, 0 bases remained unmatched. The CDR3 region is CASSRLGEQYF. The sequenced CDR3 bases are TGTGCCAGCAGCCGACTGGGGGAACAGTAC.

A note on this clone: Gene names follow the mouse nomenclature. The read terminates 1 residue ahead of where the CDR3 ends, so the germline J gene completes it. The chain couples TRBV13-1 to TRBJ2-7; 9 bases map to TRBD2. The CDR3 totals 14 residues. Germline CDR1 and CDR2: NSHNY and SYGAGN. Losses at the gene ends were 0 bases for V and 6 bases for J; bases not matched to a gene: 4. The covered CDR3 bases are TGTGCCAGCAGTGATGCACTGGGGGGAATTGAACAGTAC. It translates to CASSDALGGIEQY. The CDR3 as a whole reads CASSDALGGIEQYF.

As concerns this clone: Germline and genes here are mouse. The read finishes 1 residue shy of the CDR3 end, and the germline J gene is used to complete it. The rearrangement joins TRBV13-3 to TRBJ1-2; a possible D gene is TRBD1 (5 bases). Per the germline V gene, CDR1 is NNHDY and CDR2 is SYVADS. The CDR3 consists of 12 residues. V was shortened by 5 bases and J by 0 bases, with 5 bases between the two germline ends. Incomplete CDR3 DNA: TGTGCCAGCAGGGGACCAAACTCCGACTACACC. Protein sequence: CASRGPNSDYT. The entire CDR3 reads CASRGPNSDYTF.

On this clone: Gene names follow the mouse nomenclature. The missing CDR3 end, 1 residue past where the read stops, is filled in from the germline J gene. The same CDR3 is also encoded by other DNA sequences in this sample. This sequence joins TRBV3 and TRBJ2-7; 7 nucleotides align to TRBD1. The CDR3 is 12 residues long. CDR1 and CDR2 (germline): SNHLY, FYNGKV (reference sequence). V was clipped by 3 bases and J by 4 bases; unmatched bases: 0. CDR3 loop: CASSLGQYEQYF. The DNA read from the CDR3 is TGTGCCAGCAGCTTGGGACAGTATGAACAGTAC.

About this clone itself: Mouse gene names and germline throughout. The CDR3 end falls 1 residue outside the read, so it is completed with the germline J gene. The chain couples TRBV2 to TRBJ2-5; D may be TRBD2 (5 bases). Germline assignment: CDR1 LGHNA and CDR2 YSYQKL. This CDR3 region has 14 residues. Trimming cost V 5 bases and J 0 bases, with 9 bases left between them. The part of the CDR3 DNA that was read is TGTGCCAGCAGCTCCTGGGTTAACCAAGACACCCAGTAC. Its translation: CASSSWVNQDTQY. The whole CDR3 region reads CASSSWVNQDTQYF. Supplemented by reference TRBV2 and TRBJ2-5, the full variable domain reads DPKIIQKPKYLVAVTGSEKILICEQYLGHNAMYWYRQSAKKPLEFMFSYSYQKLMDNQTASSRFQPQSSKKNHLDLQITALKPDDSATYFCASSSWVNQDTQYFGPGTRLLVL.

About this clone: The gene names given are mouse names. The CDR3 here is CASGGLGATNTGQLYF. CDR3 DNA (partial): TGTGCCAGCGGGGGACTGGGGGCCACAAACACCGGGCAGCTCTAC. J is TRBJ2-2 and V is TRBV13-2; 11 bases match TRBD2. Read coverage stops 1 residue before the CDR3 terminus; the germline J gene supplies the remainder. V lost 5 bases, J lost 0 bases, and 3 bases stayed unmatched. The germline V gene encodes CDR1 NNHNN and CDR2 SYGAGS (reference sequence). The CDR3 runs 16 residues.

As for this clone: Mouse gene names apply. Read coverage stops 1 residue before the CDR3 terminus; the germline J gene supplies the remainder. The chain recombines TRBV15 with TRBJ2-5; the D gene is possibly TRBD2 (5 bases). The length of the CDR3 is 13 residues. Germline values: CDR1 SGHND, CDR2 FRSKSL. Deletions cut 2 bases from V and 3 bases from J, with 6 bases between. Incomplete CDR3 DNA: TGTGCCAGCAGTTTACTGGGTCAAGACACCCAGTAC. This codes for CASSLLGQDTQY. The full-length CDR3 reads as CASSLLGQDTQYF.

Details on this clone: Gene names are mouse gene names. The CDR3 loop is CASSLALIQDTQYF. CDR3 DNA, as far as it was read: TGTGCCAGCAGCTTAGCGCTCATCCAAGACACCCAGTAC. The chain has TRBV3 and TRBJ2-5, with D unclear. The CDR3 end is not reached by the read, which stops 1 residue before it; the germline J gene fills it in. The V gene lost 0 bases and the J gene lost 2 bases, with 6 bases spanning the gap. The germline V gene has CDR1 SNHLY and CDR2 FYNGKV (reference sequence). CDR3 length equals 14 residues.

About this clone itself: Mouse names are used for the genes. The read ends 1 residue shy of where the CDR3 ends; the end is completed using the germline J gene. At the DNA level, this CDR3 is encoded by other sequences in the same sample as well. The chain recombines TRBV3 with TRBJ2-5; 7 positions agree with TRBD2. The CDR3 is made up of 14 amino acids. Looked up from germline, CDR1 is SNHLY and CDR2 is FYNGKV (reference sequence). V gave up 1 base and J gave up 3 bases; unmatched junction bases: 1. The DNA read from the CDR3 is TGTGCCAGCAGCTTAGGGGGGGGGCAAGACACCCAGTAC. Its protein product is CASSLGGGQDTQY. The whole CDR3 region reads CASSLGGGQDTQYF. Full variable domain (remainder filled in from reference TRBV3 and TRBJ2-5): GPKVLQIPSHQIIDMGQMVTLNCDPVSNHLYFYWYKQILGQQMEFLVNFYNGKVMEKSKLFKDQFSVERPDGSYFTLKIQPTALEDSAVYFCASSLGGGQDTQYFGPGTRLLVL.

With regard to this clone: The genes and germline here are from mouse. Coverage ceases 1 residue before the CDR3 finishes, and the germline J gene fills in the end. The chain employs TRBV16 and TRBJ1-2; D is ambiguous. Germline V lookup: CDR1 SGHSA, CDR2 FRNQAP. The CDR3 sequence is 13 residues long. With 0 bases removed from V and 0 bases from J, the gap between germline ends came to 2 bases. This chain's CDR3 is CASSLDPNSDYTF. The DNA read from the CDR3 is TGTGCAAGCAGCTTAGATCCAAACTCCGACTACACC.

As for this clone: Germline and genes here are mouse. The CDR3 end is not reached by the read, which stops 1 residue before it; the germline J gene fills it in. The V call is TRBV13-2, the J call TRBJ2-3; D is uncertain. Germline-derived CDR1 and CDR2 are NNHNN and SYGAGS (reference sequence). Trimming stripped 1 base from V and 0 bases from J, with 6 bases between. The CDR3 is made up of 14 amino acids. This CDR3 reads CASGDTGSAETLYF. CDR3 DNA (partial): TGTGCCAGCGGTGATACGGGGAGTGCAGAAACGCTGTAT.

To note about this clone: Genes and germline are mouse. The sequenced fragment ends 1 residue before the CDR3 boundary, so the rest is inferred from the germline J gene. The genes are TRBV13-2 and TRBJ1-1; no definite D call. Germline CDR1 reads NNHNN; CDR2 reads SYGAGS (reference sequence). CDR3 length: 14 residues. V lost 0 bases, J lost 1 base, and 7 bases lay in between. Partial CDR3 DNA: TGTGCCAGCGGTGATGTGAATGGGAACACAGAAGTCTTC. This gives the protein CASGDVNGNTEVF. The complete CDR3 protein is CASGDVNGNTEVFF.

On this clone: Gene names denote mouse genes. Read sequence stops 1 residue before the CDR3 end, and the germline J gene provides the missing end. Additional DNA sequences in this sample encode the identical CDR3. V usage is TRBV19 and J usage is TRBJ2-5, with 8 nucleotides matching TRBD2. This CDR3 region has 14 residues. The germline V gene encodes CDR1 FNHDT and CDR2 SITEND (reference sequence). J gave up 2 bases and V 2 bases, and 1 base lay outside the gene matches. CDR3 region: CASSIGGGQDTQYF. Incomplete CDR3 DNA: TGTGCCAGCAGTATTGGGGGGGGCCAAGACACCCAGTAC.

Worth noting for this clone: Each gene name is a mouse one. The missing CDR3 end, 1 residue past where the read stops, is filled in from the germline J gene. V gene TRBV13-2 combines with J gene TRBJ2-1, with 10 bases fitting TRBD2. In germline, CDR1 is NNHNN, CDR2 SYGAGS (reference sequence). The V segment lost 3 bases and the J segment 6 bases; nucleotides outside the gene matches: 6. The CDR3 consists of 15 residues. The sequenced part of the CDR3 DNA is TGTGCCAGCGGTGTCTGGGGGGGCGGAGGTGCTGAGCAGTTC. Encoded protein: CASGVWGGGGAEQF. The full-length CDR3 reads as CASGVWGGGGAEQFF.

As concerns this clone: Any gene name here is a mouse gene name. The read stops 1 residue short of the end of the CDR3; the missing end is completed from the germline J gene. The V gene is TRBV5, the J gene TRBJ2-2; D is ambiguous. CDR1 and CDR2 (germline): LGHNA, YNLKQL (reference sequence). The CDR3 is 14 residues long. Trimming removed 0 bases from V and 0 bases from J, with 2 bases in between. The CDR3 sequence is CASSQETNTGQLYF. Incomplete CDR3 DNA: TGTGCCAGCAGCCAAGAAACAAACACCGGGCAGCTCTAC.

In the case of this clone: Germline and genes here are mouse. The CDR3 is cut off 1 residue early in the read; its end comes from the germline J gene. The chain recombines TRBV1 with TRBJ2-7; tentative D call: TRBD2 (6 bases). The length of the CDR3 is 15 residues. Germline V gene data show CDR1 as NSQYPW and CDR2 as LRSPGD (reference sequence). Trimming removed 3 bases at V and 0 bases at J, with 12 bases between. The CDR3 bases that were read are TGCACCTGCAGTGCGCACTGGGTGAGCTCCTATGAACAGTAC. This translates into CTCSAHWVSSYEQY. The complete CDR3 reads CTCSAHWVSSYEQYF.

On this clone: Mouse germline and gene names are used. The observed sequence ends 1 residue before the CDR3 terminus, with the missing tail filled in from the germline J gene. This CDR3 is also generated by other DNA sequences in the sample. The rearrangement uses TRBV5 and TRBJ2-7; no definite D call. The CDR3 covers 12 residues. Germline V lookup: CDR1 LGHNA, CDR2 YNLKQL (reference sequence). V was shortened by 1 base and J by 3 bases, with 4 bases between the two germline ends. The CDR3 sequence: CASSQGGYEQYF. The covered CDR3 bases are TGTGCCAGCAGCCAAGGAGGCTATGAACAGTAC.

Points on this clone: Mouse gene names apply. CDR3 sequence reads: CASSRDWGGAGDTQYF. The sequenced part of the CDR3 DNA is TGTGCCAGCAGCCGGGACTGGGGGGGCGCAGGAGACACCCAGTAC. This chain uses TRBV5 with TRBJ2-5; 14 bases are shared with TRBD2. The CDR3 end is not reached by the read, which stops 1 residue before it; the germline J gene fills it in. CDR1 LGHNA and CDR2 YNLKQL come from the germline V gene (reference sequence). The ends lost 4 bases at V and 5 bases at J; junction bases unmatched: 5. The CDR3 has 16 residues.

As to this clone: The genes are named according to mouse. The CDR3 end lies 1 residue beyond the end of the read and is filled in from the germline J gene. The chain joins TRBV3 to TRBJ2-7; D possibly matches TRBD1 or TRBD2 (5 bases each). The CDR3 runs 15 residues. The germline CDR1 and CDR2 sequences are SNHLY and FYNGKV (reference sequence). V shed 4 bases and J shed 0 bases, with 13 bases lying between them. CDR3: CASSSSSGTSYEQYF. The CDR3 bases that were read are TGTGCCAGCAGCTCTTCTTCCGGGACCTCCTATGAACAGTAC.

The sample holds a few counts of this clone. The germline and genes are mouse ones. The read ends 1 residue before the CDR3 terminus; that terminus is restored from the germline J gene. The chain links TRBV16 to TRBJ2-7, with a tentative D call TRBD2 (6 bases). Germline assignment: CDR1 SGHSA and CDR2 FRNQAP. The CDR3 has 14 amino acids. The V and J ends lost 2 bases and 2 bases respectively, with 10 bases between them. The CDR3 DNA, read in part, is TGTGCAAGCAGCTTACTGGGGTCCCCCTATGAACAGTAC. Translating it yields CASSLLGSPYEQY. The CDR3 reads in full as CASSLLGSPYEQYF.

As concerns this clone: The listed genes are named as in mouse. The missing CDR3 end, 1 residue past where the read stops, is filled in from the germline J gene. The rearrangement uses TRBV12-2 and TRBJ1-4; 10 bases are a match to TRBD1. The germline gives CDR1 SGHLS, CDR2 HYDKME. V dropped 3 bases and J dropped 2; count of bases not matched to a gene: 2. This CDR3 is built from 15 residues. Incomplete CDR3 DNA: TGTGCCAGCTCTAAGGGACAGGGGTCCAACGAAAGATTATTT. Translating gives CASSKGQGSNERLF. In full, the CDR3 is CASSKGQGSNERLFF.